This record concerns one TCR beta chain sequence. Its binding antigen is unknown. The sample holds no much larger clone one base away, and base qualities are not on file. From its cysteine to its phenylalanine, the CDR3 spans 14 amino acids. The retained sequence is limited to the CDR3, 42 bases, with the frame set at the first base. CDR1 SGHNT and CDR2 YYREEE were looked up in the germline V gene (reference sequence). Germline trimming: 4 bases from V, 7 bases from J; junction bases outside gene matches: 4. This sample is drawn from a study of blood T cell repertoires in COVID-19 (dated by TCRdb to the early 2020s). General notes on the study: The collaborator samples originated in the United States, Italy and Spain and spanned the acute and convalescent phases of COVID-19. The prospective study material was composed of cDNA or gDNA derived from T cells, B-cell-depleted T cells, or PBMCs. The dataset comprised deeply sampled blood TCRbeta repertoires from subjects exposed to, actively infected with, or recovered from COVID-19. A freely available public database, intended as a resource for researchers studying the immune response to SARS-CoV-2, is where the repertoires were released. Samples were obtained from the ongoing ImmuneRACE study (first 160 participants) and from about 1,300 subjects provided by 6 global collaborators. Nearly every sample came with metadata listing a de-identified subject ID, COVID-19 status, age in years and sex. Where available, HLA class I and class II types were obtained from metadata supplied by the sample provider rather than from assay-based typing. Overall results and qualifications from the work: The quantity of clinical and demographic metadata differed by source and by participant and was supplied without curation.

In Seattle, one collaborating source enrolled patients while the infection was active and tracked those patients longitudinally over the course of disease. The collaborating institutions used their own protocols to collect whole blood in K2EDTA tubes. Collaborator samples were shipped for TCRbeta analysis as frozen whole blood, isolated PBMCs, or DNA extracted from either sample type. The immunoSEQ Assay, a bias-controlled multiplex PCR, was used to amplify TCRbeta CDR3 regions from genomic DNA. In the source study's methods: Within the assay, amplification of reference gene primers was used to estimate how many nucleated cells each sample contained. To quantify the absolute abundance of each unique TCRbeta CDR3 rearrangement, sequence reads were collapsed and filtered. For each sample, productive Simpson clonality was calculated by taking the square root of Simpson's diversity index across productive rearrangements. TCRdb limited this immuneACCESS table to in-frame rearrangements with V and J called. A share of clones is missing; checked studies link under half to unresolved V genes, and the rest is unexplained. The V and J calls and clone size come from that table; D and trimming were worked out from the DNA. In this sample the table shows more than 200,000 clones, approximately 84% of which occur a single time. The ten biggest clones cover around a tenth of the sample.

Sequencing used peripheral blood. This TCR was sampled from a man aged 50-60 years with COVID-19, enrolled during active disease. Recombination connected TRBV5-4 to TRBJ1-6, with 8 bases matching TRBD1. In nucleotide form, the sequence is TGTGCCAGCAGCCAGGGACAGGTGAATTCACCCCTCCACTTT. Its protein product is CASSQGQVNSPLHF.